This is a list of T cell receptor beta chains from one sample in a study of blood T cells in healthy people across ages. From the 5' RACE reads, TCRdb called clonotypes with MiXCR, one entry per CDR3 protein. The sample holds 790,000 or so distinct CDR3 sequences, more than 55% seen once. The sequencing sample was made of blood. All receptors come from a man aged 40-50 years in good health. The CDR3 runs from the conserved cysteine through the conserved F or W. Fields, in order: V gene, J gene, D gene, clone size, CDR3 DNA, CDR3 protein. A D gene is named only where the DNA matches it firmly. Only part of the rows carry a size: once, few, many, or a class if the clone is expanded.

V gene: TRBV4-1
J gene: TRBJ2-5
D gene: TRBD1
clone size: .
CDR3 DNA: TGCGCCAGCAGCCAAGATGGGGGACAGGGAGGAGAGACCCAGTACTTC
CDR3 protein: CASSQDGGQGGETQYF

V gene: TRBV7-2
J gene: TRBJ1-1
D gene: TRBD1
clone size: .
CDR3 DNA: TGTGCCAGCCGTAATAGTCAGGGGGGAACTGAAGCTTTCTTT
CDR3 protein: CASRNSQGGTEAFF

V gene: TRBV29-1
J gene: TRBJ2-7
D gene: .
clone size: .
CDR3 DNA: TGCAGCGTTAGTCCTCGCCCCTACGAGCAGTACTTC
CDR3 protein: CSVSPRPYEQYF

V gene: TRBV5-1
J gene: TRBJ2-6
D gene: TRBD1
clone size: .
CDR3 DNA: TGCGCCAGCAGCCCGAGACAGGGCATATCACCTGGGGCCAACGTCCTGACTTTC
CDR3 protein: CASSPRQGISPGANVLTF

V gene: TRBV14
J gene: TRBJ1-1
D gene: .
clone size: few
CDR3 DNA: TGTGCCAGCAGCCAAGTTAGCAGGGTTGCCGTGGCTTTCTTT
CDR3 protein: CASSQVSRVAVAFF

V gene: TRBV7-2
J gene: TRBJ1-2
D gene: TRBD1
clone size: few
CDR3 DNA: TGTGCCAGCAGCTTATCGGGACAGGGGTCCTATGGCTACACCTTC
CDR3 protein: CASSLSGQGSYGYTF

V gene: TRBV25-1
J gene: TRBJ1-2
D gene: .
clone size: .
CDR3 DNA: TGTGCCAGCAGGCCATCGGCCCCGGGGGGCTACACCTTC
CDR3 protein: CASRPSAPGGYTF

V gene: TRBV27
J gene: TRBJ2-6
D gene: TRBD1
clone size: few
CDR3 DNA: TGTGCCAGCAGTTTAAGACAGGGGGTTAGCTCTGGGGCCAACGTCCTGACTTTC
CDR3 protein: CASSLRQGVSSGANVLTF

V gene: TRBV5-1
J gene: TRBJ2-1
D gene: TRBD1
clone size: .
CDR3 DNA: TGCGCCAGCAGCTTGGTTGCGGGACAGGGCACAAGGGAGCAGTTCTTC
CDR3 protein: CASSLVAGQGTREQFF

V gene: TRBV30
J gene: TRBJ1-2
D gene: TRBD1
clone size: .
CDR3 DNA: TGTGCCTGGAGTACTGACAACAGGGGCGCTGGCTACACCTTC
CDR3 protein: CAWSTDNRGAGYTF

V gene: TRBV6-1
J gene: TRBJ2-1
D gene: .
clone size: .
CDR3 DNA: TGTGCGTGTCGGCCCCGTTTTGGAGGAAGCCTCTCCAACTACAATGAGCAGTTCTTC
CDR3 protein: CACRPRFGGSLSNYNEQFF

V gene: TRBV25-1
J gene: TRBJ2-5
D gene: .
clone size: .
CDR3 DNA: TGTGCCACCTCGGGAGTTGTCGGGGAGACCCAGTACTTC
CDR3 protein: CATSGVVGETQYF

V gene: TRBV16
J gene: TRBJ1-2
D gene: TRBD1
clone size: many
CDR3 DNA: TGTGCCAGCAGCCAATCGGTGACAGGGAATGGCTACACCTTC
CDR3 protein: CASSQSVTGNGYTF

V gene: TRBV6-2/TRBV6-3
J gene: TRBJ2-3
D gene: .
clone size: .
CDR3 DNA: TGTGCCAGCAGTTACTCGGGGGATTCCCTCACAGATACGCAGTATTTT
CDR3 protein: CASSYSGDSLTDTQYF

V gene: TRBV12-3/TRBV12-4
J gene: TRBJ1-6
D gene: TRBD1
clone size: .
CDR3 DNA: TGTGCCAGCAGTCCGAACCGGGACAGAAATTCACCCCTCCACTTT
CDR3 protein: CASSPNRDRNSPLHF

V gene: TRBV6-6
J gene: TRBJ2-7
D gene: TRBD1
clone size: .
CDR3 DNA: TGTGCCAGCAGTTACATGGGACAGGGTTACTACGAGCAGTACTTC
CDR3 protein: CASSYMGQGYYEQYF

V gene: TRBV6-5
J gene: TRBJ2-5
D gene: .
clone size: few
CDR3 DNA: TGTGCCAGCAGTTACTCATACCCACGAGAGACCCAGTACTTC
CDR3 protein: CASSYSYPRETQYF

V gene: TRBV4-3
J gene: TRBJ2-7
D gene: .
clone size: .
CDR3 DNA: TGCGCCAGCAGCCAAGATCCCGGATCCTCACAGGCGCAGTACTTC
CDR3 protein: CASSQDPGSSQAQYF

V gene: TRBV12-3/TRBV12-4
J gene: TRBJ2-2
D gene: TRBD1
clone size: .
CDR3 DNA: TGTGCCAGCAGTTTAGACCAACGGACAGGGAACACCGGGGAGCTGTTTTTT
CDR3 protein: CASSLDQRTGNTGELFF

V gene: TRBV5-5
J gene: TRBJ2-5
D gene: .
clone size: .
CDR3 DNA: TGTGCCAGCAGCCTACAAAGGGGGGAAGAGACCCAGTACTTC
CDR3 protein: CASSLQRGEETQYF

V gene: TRBV27
J gene: TRBJ2-4
D gene: TRBD2
clone size: .
CDR3 DNA: TGTGCCAGCAGTTTCCTAGCGGGAGCGGACATTCAGTACTTC
CDR3 protein: CASSFLAGADIQYF

V gene: TRBV20-1
J gene: TRBJ2-1
D gene: .
clone size: .
CDR3 DNA: TGCAGTGCCAGTAGGGTGAACAATGAGCAGTTCTTC
CDR3 protein: CSASRVNNEQFF

V gene: TRBV2
J gene: TRBJ1-1
D gene: .
clone size: .
CDR3 DNA: TGTGCCAGCAGTGATAGATCAGGGATCAACACTGAAGCTTTCTTT
CDR3 protein: CASSDRSGINTEAFF

V gene: TRBV20-1
J gene: TRBJ2-7
D gene: .
clone size: .
CDR3 DNA: TGCAGTGCTAGCCACTCTAGCGAGACCTACGAGCAGTACTTC
CDR3 protein: CSASHSSETYEQYF

V gene: TRBV5-4
J gene: TRBJ1-2
D gene: .
clone size: .
CDR3 DNA: TGTGCCAGCAGCCCTACACGGGACTATGGCTACACCTTC
CDR3 protein: CASSPTRDYGYTF

V gene: TRBV28
J gene: TRBJ2-7
D gene: TRBD2
clone size: .
CDR3 DNA: TGTGCCAGCATTCCTTTGTCACTAGCGGGTAGCTCCTACGAGCAGTACTTC
CDR3 protein: CASIPLSLAGSSYEQYF

V gene: TRBV20-1
J gene: TRBJ2-1
D gene: .
clone size: .
CDR3 DNA: TGCAGTGCTAGAGGGGGGGAGCAGTTCTTC
CDR3 protein: CSARGGEQFF